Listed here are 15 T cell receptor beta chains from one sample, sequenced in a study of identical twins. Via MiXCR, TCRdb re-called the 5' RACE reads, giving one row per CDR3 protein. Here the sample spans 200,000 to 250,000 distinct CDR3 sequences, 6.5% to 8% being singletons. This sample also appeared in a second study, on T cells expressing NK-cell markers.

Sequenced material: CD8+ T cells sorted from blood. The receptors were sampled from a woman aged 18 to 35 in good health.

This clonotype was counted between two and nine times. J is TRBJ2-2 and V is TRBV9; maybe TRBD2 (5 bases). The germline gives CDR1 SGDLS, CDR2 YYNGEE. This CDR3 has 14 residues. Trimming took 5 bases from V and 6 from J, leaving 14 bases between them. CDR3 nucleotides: TGTGCCAGCAGGAGAGGAGGTGGGCCCGGGGAGCTGTTTTTT. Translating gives CASRRGGGPGELFF. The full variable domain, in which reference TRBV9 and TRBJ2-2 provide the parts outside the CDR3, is DSGVTQTPKHLITATGQRVTLRCSPRSGDLSVYWYQQSLDQGLQFLIQYYNGEERAKGNILERFSAQQFPDLHSELNLSSLELGDSALYFCASRRGGGPGELFFGEGSRLTVL.

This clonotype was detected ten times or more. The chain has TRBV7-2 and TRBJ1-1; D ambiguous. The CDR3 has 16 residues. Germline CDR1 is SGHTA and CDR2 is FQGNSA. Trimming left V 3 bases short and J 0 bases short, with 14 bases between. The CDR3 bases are TGTGCCAGCAGCTTCCACGGGTTTCGCTTGAACACTGAAGCTTTCTTT. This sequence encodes CASSFHGFRLNTEAFF.

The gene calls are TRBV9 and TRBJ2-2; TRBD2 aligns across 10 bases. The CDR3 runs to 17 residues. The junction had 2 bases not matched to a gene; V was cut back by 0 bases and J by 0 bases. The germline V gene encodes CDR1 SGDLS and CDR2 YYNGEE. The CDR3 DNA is TGTGCCAGCAGCGTAGTGGGACTAGCGACGAACACCGGGGAGCTGTTTTTT. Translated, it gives CASSVVGLATNTGELFF.

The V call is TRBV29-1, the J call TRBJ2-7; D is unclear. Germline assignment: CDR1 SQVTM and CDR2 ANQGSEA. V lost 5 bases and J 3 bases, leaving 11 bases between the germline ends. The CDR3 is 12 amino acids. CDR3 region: CSVRHVDYEQYF. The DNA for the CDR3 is TGCAGCGTTAGGCACGTGGACTACGAGCAGTACTTC.

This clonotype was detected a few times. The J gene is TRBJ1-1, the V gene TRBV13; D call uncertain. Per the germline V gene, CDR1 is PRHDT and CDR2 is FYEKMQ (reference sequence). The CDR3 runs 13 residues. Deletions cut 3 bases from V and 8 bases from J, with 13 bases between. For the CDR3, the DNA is TGTGCCAGCAGCTTGGGAGCGGGAGCCGAAGCTTTCTTT. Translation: CASSLGAGAEAFF.

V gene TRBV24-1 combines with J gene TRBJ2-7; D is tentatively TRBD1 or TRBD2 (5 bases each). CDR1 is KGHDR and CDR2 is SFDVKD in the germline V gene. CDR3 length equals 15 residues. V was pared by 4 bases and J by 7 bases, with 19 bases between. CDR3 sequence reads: CATSDPRDGMEEQYF. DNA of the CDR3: TGTGCCACCAGTGACCCCCGGGACGGGATGGAGGAGCAGTACTTC.

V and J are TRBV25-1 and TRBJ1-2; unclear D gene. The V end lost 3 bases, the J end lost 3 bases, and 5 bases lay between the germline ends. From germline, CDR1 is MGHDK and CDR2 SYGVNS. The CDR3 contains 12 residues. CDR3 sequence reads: CASSEGHYGYTF. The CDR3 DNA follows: TGTGCCAGCAGTGAGGGCCACTATGGCTACACCTTC.

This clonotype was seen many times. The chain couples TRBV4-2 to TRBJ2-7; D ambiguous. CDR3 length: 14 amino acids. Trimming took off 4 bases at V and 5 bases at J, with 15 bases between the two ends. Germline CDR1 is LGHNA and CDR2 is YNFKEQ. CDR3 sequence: CASSPRTRADEQYF. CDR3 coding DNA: TGTGCCAGCAGCCCCCGGACCCGAGCCGACGAGCAGTACTTC.

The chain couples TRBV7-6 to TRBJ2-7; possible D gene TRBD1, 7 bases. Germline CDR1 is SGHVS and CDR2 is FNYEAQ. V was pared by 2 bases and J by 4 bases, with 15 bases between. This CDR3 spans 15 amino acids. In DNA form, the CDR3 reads TGTGCCAGCAGCTTACGCGGGACAGCAGGTTACGAGCAGTACTTC. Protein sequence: CASSLRGTAGYEQYF.

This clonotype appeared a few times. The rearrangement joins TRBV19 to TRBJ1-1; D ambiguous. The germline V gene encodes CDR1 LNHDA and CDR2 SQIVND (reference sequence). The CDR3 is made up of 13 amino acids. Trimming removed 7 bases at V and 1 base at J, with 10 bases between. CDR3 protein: CASNPDSNTEAFF. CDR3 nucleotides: TGTGCCAGTAATCCCGATTCGAACACTGAAGCTTTCTTT.

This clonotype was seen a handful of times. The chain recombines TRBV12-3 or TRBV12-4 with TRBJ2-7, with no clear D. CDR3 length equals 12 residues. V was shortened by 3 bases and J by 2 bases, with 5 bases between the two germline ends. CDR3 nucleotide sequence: TGTGCCAGCAGTTTCGATACCTACGAGCAGTACTTC. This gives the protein CASSFDTYEQYF.

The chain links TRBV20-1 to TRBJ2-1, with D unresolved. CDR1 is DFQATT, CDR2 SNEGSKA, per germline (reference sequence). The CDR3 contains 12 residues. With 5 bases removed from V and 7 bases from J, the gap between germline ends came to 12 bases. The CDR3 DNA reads TGCAGTGCTCCGACTGGGTGGAATGAGCAGTTCTTC. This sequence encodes CSAPTGWNEQFF.

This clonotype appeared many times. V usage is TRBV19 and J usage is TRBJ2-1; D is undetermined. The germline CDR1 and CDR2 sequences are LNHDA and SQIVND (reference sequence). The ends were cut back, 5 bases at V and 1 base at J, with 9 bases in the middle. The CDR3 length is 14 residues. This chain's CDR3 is CASSAGTSYNEQFF. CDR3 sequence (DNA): TGTGCCAGTAGTGCAGGTACTTCCTACAATGAGCAGTTCTTC.

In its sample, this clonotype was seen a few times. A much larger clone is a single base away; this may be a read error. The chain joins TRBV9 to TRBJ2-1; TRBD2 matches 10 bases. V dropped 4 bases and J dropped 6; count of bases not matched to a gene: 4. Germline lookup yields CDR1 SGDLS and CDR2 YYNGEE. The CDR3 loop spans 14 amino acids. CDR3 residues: CASSPSGRPNEQFF. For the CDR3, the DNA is TGTGCCAGCAGCCCTAGCGGGAGACCCAATGAGCAGTTCTTC.

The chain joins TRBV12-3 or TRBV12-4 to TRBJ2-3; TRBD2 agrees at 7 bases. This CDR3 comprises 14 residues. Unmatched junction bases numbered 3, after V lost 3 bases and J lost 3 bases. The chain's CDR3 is CASSLGTTTDTQYF. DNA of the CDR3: TGTGCCAGCAGTTTGGGGACTACTACAGATACGCAGTATTTT.